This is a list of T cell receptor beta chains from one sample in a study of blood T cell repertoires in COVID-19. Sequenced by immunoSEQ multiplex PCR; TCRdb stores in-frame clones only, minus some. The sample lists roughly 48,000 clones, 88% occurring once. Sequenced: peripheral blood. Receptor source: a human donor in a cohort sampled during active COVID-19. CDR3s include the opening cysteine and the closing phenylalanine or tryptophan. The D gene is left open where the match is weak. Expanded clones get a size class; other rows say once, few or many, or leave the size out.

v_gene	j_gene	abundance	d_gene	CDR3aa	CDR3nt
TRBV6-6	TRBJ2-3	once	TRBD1	CASRPQGALTDTQYF	TGTGCCAGCAGACCCCAGGGGGCGCTGACAGATACGCAGTATTTT
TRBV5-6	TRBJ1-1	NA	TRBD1	CASSWGQGDTEAFF	TGTGCCAGCAGCTGGGGACAGGGGGACACTGAAGCTTTCTTT
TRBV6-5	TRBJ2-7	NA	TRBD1	CASSYRTGGRSYEQYF	TGTGCCAGCAGTTACCGGACAGGGGGCAGATCCTACGAGCAGTACTTC
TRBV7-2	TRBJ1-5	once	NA	CASSTVSNQPQHF	TGTGCCAGCAGCACAGTAAGCAATCAGCCCCAGCATTTT
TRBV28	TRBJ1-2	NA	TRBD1	CASSLERAGGANYGYTF	TGTGCCAGCAGTTTAGAGCGGGCAGGGGGAGCTAACTATGGCTACACCTTC
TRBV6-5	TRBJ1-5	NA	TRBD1	CASNQGAGNQPQHF	TGTGCCAGCAATCAGGGGGCTGGCAATCAGCCCCAGCATTTT
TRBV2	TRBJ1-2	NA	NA	CASSEGGENYGYTF	TGTGCCAGCAGTGAAGGGGGGGAGAACTATGGCTACACCTTC
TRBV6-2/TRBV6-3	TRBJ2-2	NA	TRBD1	CASSRQGETGELFF	TGTGCCAGCAGCAGACAGGGGGAAACCGGGGAGCTGTTTTTT
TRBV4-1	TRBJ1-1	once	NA	CASSQATGKGTEAFF	TGCGCCAGCAGCCAAGCCACAGGGAAAGGCACTGAAGCTTTCTTT
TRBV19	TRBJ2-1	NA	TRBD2	CASSGGLATYNEQFF	TGTGCCAGTAGTGGAGGACTAGCAACCTACAATGAGCAGTTCTTC
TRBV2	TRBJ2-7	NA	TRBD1	CASSWDREQYF	TGTGCCAGCAGTTGGGACAGGGAGCAGTACTTC
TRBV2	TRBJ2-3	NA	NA	CASTGYTQYF	TGTGCCAGCACGGGGTATACGCAGTATTTT
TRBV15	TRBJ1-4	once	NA	CATSRVGAKGEKLFF	TGTGCCACCAGCAGAGTAGGGGCCAAGGGCGAAAAACTGTTTTTT
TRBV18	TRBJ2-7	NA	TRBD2	CASSNFSGAYEQYF	TGTGCCAGCTCAAATTTTAGCGGGGCATACGAGCAGTACTTC
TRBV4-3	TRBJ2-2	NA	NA	CASSQAALAAGELFF	TGCGCCAGCAGCCAAGCCGCCCTGGCGGCCGGGGAGCTGTTTTTT
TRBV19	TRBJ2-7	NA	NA	CASSSPRVAREQYF	TGTGCCAGTAGTAGCCCCCGGGTAGCTCGGGAGCAGTACTTC
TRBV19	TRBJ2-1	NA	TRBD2	CASSISAGGRDEQFF	TGTGCCAGTAGTATATCGGCGGGGGGTCGCGATGAGCAGTTCTTC
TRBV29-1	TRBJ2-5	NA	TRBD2	CSVRRGGSETQYF	TGCAGCGTTCGGCGGGGGGGAAGTGAGACCCAGTACTTC
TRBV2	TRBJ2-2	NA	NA	CASSEVAGTGELFF	TGTGCCAGCAGTGAAGTGGCAGGCACCGGGGAGCTGTTTTTT
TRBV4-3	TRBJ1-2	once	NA	CASSQDSRGDGYTF	TGCGCCAGCAGCCAAGATAGCAGGGGAGATGGCTACACCTTC
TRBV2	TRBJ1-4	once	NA	CASRGGAPSEKLFF	TGTGCCAGCAGGGGGGGGGCACCCAGTGAAAAACTGTTTTTT
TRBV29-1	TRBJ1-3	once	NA	CSGRRASGNTIYF	TGCAGCGGCCGAAGAGCCTCTGGAAACACCATATATTTT
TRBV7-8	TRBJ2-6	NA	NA	CASSLAYTFSGANVLTF	TGTGCCAGCAGCTTAGCGTATACATTTTCTGGGGCCAACGTCCTGACTTTC
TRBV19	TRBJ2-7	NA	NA	CASSISQGIGEQYF	TGTGCCAGTAGTATTTCGCAGGGTATCGGCGAGCAGTACTTC